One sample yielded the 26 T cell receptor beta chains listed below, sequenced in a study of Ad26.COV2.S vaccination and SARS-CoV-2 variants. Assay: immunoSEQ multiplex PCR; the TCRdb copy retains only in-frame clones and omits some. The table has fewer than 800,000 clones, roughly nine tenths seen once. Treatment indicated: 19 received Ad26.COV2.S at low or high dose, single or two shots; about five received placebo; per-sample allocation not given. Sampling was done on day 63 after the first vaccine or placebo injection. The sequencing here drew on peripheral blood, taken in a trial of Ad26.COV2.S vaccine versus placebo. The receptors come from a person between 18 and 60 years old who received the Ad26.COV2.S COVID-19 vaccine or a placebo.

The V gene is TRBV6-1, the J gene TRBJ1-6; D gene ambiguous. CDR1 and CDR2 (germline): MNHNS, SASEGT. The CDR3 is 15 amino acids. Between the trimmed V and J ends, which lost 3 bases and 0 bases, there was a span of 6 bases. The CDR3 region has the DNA TGTGCCAGCAGTGAGCGGAGCTCCTATAATTCACCCCTCCACTTT. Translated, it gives CASSERSSYNSPLHF.

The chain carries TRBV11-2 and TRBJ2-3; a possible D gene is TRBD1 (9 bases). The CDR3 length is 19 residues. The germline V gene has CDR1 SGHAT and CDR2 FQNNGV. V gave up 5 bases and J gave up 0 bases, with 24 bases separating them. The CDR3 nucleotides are TGTGCCAGCAGCCCGCGGGGGGTAGTGGGACAGGGAAGCACAGATACGCAGTATTTT. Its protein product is CASSPRGVVGQGSTDTQYF. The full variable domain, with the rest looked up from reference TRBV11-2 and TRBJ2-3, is EAGVAQSPRYKIIEKRQSVAFWCNPISGHATLYWYQQILGQGPKLLIQFQNNGVVDDSQLPKDRFSAERLKGVDSTLKIQPAKLEDSAVYLCASSPRGVVGQGSTDTQYFGPGTRLTVL.

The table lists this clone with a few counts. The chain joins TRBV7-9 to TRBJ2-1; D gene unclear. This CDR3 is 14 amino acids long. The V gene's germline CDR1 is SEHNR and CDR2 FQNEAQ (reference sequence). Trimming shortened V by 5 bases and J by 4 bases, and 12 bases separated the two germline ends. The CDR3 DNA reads TGTGCCAGCAGCCCGCCGGGTCGGTACAATGAGCAGTTCTTC. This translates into CASSPPGRYNEQFF.

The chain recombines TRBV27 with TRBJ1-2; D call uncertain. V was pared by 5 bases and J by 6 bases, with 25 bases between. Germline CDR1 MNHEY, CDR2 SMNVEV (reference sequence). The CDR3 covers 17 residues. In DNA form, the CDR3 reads TGTGCCAGCAGTACCTACCCTCAGGCGAGGGTCTCCAATGGCTACACCTTC. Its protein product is CASSTYPQARVSNGYTF.

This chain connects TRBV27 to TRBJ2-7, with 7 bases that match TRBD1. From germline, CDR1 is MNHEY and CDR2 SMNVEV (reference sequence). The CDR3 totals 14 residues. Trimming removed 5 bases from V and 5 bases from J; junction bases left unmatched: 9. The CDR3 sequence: CASSTTGTVHEQYF. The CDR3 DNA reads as TGTGCCAGCAGTACTACCGGGACAGTCCACGAGCAGTACTTC.

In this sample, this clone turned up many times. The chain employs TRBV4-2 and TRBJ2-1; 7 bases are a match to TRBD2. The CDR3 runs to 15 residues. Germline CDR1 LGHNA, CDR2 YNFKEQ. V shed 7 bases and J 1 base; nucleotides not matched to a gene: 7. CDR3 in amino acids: CASNRGDRSYNEQFF. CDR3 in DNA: TGTGCCAGCAACCGGGGGGATCGATCCTACAATGAGCAGTTCTTC.

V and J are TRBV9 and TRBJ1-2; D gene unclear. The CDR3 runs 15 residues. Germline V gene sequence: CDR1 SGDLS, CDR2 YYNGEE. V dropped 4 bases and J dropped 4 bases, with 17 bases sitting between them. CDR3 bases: TGTGCCAGCAGCTCAAGTCCAGCTTCGGGCTATGGCTACACCTTC. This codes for CASSSSPASGYGYTF.

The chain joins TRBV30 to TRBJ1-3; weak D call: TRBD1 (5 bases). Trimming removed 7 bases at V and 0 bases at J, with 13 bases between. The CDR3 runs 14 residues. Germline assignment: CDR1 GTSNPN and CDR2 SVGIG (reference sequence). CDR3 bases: TGTGCCTTCAGGACAACGAGCTCTGGAAACACCATATATTTT. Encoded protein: CAFRTTSSGNTIYF.

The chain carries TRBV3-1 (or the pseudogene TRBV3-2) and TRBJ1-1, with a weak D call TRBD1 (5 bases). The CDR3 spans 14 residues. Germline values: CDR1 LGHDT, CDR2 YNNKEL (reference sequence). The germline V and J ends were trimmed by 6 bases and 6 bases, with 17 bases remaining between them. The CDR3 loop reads CASRRRREGPEAFF. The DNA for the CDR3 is TGTGCCAGCAGGCGGAGGAGGGAGGGACCTGAAGCTTTCTTT.

CDR3 amino acids: CASSGRGDSPLHF. In DNA form, the CDR3 reads TGTGCCAGCAGCGGGCGGGGGGATTCACCCCTCCACTTT. The V and J genes are TRBV2 and TRBJ1-6, with D possibly TRBD1 on 5 matching bases. Per germline, CDR1 SNHLY and CDR2 FYNNEI. The CDR3 covers 13 residues. V lost 6 bases and J 8 bases, leaving 11 bases between the germline ends.

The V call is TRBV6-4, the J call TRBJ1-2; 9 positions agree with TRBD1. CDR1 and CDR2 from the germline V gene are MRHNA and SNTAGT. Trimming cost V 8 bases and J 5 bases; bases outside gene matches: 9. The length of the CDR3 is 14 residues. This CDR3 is CASDTDRGPYGYTF. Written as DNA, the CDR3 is TGTGCCAGCGATACGGACAGGGGCCCATATGGCTACACCTTC.

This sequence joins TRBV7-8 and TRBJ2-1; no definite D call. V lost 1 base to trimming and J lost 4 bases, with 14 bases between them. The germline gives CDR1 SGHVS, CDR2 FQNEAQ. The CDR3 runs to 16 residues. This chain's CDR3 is CASSLVPFYTYNEQFF. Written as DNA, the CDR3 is TGTGCCAGCAGCTTAGTCCCTTTCTATACATACAATGAGCAGTTCTTC.

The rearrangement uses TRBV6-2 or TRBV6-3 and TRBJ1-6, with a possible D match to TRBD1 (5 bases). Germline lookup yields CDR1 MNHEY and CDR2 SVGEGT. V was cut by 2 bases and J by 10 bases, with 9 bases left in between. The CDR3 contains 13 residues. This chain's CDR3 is CASSYGRDSPLHF. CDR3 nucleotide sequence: TGTGCCAGCAGTTACGGGAGGGACTCACCCCTCCACTTT.

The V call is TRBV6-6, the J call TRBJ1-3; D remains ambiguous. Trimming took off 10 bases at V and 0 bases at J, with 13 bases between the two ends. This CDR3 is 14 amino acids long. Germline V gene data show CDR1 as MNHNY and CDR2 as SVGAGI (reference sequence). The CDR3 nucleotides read TGTGCCACCTTCGACGGAAGCTCTGGAAACACCATATATTTT. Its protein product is CATFDGSSGNTIYF.

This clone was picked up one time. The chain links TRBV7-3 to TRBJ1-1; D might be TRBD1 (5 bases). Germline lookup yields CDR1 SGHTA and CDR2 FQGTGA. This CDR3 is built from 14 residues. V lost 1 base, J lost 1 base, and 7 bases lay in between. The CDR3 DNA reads TGTGCCAGCAGCTTAAGGGGGAAGAACACTGAAGCTTTCTTT. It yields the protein CASSLRGKNTEAFF.

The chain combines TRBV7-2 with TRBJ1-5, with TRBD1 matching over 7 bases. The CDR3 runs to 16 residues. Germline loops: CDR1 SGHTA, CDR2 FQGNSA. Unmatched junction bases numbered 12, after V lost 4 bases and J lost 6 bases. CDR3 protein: CASSSKTGSRSQPQHF. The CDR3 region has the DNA TGTGCCAGCAGCTCCAAGACAGGGTCCAGGAGTCAGCCCCAGCATTTT. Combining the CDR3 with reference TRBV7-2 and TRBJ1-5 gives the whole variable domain GAGVSQSPSNKVTEKGKDVELRCDPISGHTALYWYRQSLGQGLEFLIYFQGNSAPDKSGLPSDRFSAERTGGSVSTLTIQRTQQEDSAVYLCASSSKTGSRSQPQHFGDGTRLSIL.

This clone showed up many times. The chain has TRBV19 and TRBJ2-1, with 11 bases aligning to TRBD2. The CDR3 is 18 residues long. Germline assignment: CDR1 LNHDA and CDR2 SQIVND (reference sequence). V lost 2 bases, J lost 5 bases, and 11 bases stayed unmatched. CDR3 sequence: CASSIRQQTSGINNEQFF. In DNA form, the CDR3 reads TGTGCCAGTAGTATACGACAGCAGACTAGCGGGATTAACAATGAGCAGTTCTTC.

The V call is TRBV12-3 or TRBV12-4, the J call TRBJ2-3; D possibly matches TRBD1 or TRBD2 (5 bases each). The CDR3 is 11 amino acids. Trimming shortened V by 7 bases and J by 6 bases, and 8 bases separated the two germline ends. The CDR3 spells CASTWGDTQYF. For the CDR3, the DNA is TGTGCCAGCACCTGGGGGGATACGCAGTATTTT.

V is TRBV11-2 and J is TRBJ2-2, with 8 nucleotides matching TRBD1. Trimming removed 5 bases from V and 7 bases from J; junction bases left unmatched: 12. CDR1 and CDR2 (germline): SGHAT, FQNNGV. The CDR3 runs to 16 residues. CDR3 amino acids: CASSIRPGTGFGELFF. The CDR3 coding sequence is TGTGCCAGCAGCATCCGACCCGGGACAGGATTCGGGGAGCTGTTTTTT.

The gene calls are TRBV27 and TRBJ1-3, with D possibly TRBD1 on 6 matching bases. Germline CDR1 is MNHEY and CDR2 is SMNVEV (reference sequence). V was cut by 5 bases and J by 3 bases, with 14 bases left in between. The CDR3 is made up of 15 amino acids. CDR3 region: CASSPQGFVGNTIYF. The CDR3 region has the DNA TGTGCCAGCAGTCCCCAGGGGTTTGTTGGAAACACCATATATTTT.

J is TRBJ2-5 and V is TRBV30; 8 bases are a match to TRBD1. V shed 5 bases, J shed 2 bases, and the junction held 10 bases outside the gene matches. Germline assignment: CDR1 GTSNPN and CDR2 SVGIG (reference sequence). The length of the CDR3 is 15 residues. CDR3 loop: CAWGGTDRGQETQYF. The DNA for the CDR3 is TGTGCCTGGGGAGGGACCGACAGGGGTCAAGAGACCCAGTACTTC.

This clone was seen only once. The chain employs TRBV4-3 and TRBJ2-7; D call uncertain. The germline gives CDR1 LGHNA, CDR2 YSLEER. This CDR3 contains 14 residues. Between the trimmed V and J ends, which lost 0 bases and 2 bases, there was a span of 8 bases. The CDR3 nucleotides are TGCGCCAGCAGCCAAGAAATACTCGCCTACGAGCAGTACTTC. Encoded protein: CASSQEILAYEQYF.

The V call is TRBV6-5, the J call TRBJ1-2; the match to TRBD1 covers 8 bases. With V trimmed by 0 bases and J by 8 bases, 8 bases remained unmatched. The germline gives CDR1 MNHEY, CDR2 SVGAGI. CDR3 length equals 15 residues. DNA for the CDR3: TGTGCCAGCAGTTACTCGTCCCAGGGGGCGCCCGGCTACACCTTC. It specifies CASSYSSQGAPGYTF.

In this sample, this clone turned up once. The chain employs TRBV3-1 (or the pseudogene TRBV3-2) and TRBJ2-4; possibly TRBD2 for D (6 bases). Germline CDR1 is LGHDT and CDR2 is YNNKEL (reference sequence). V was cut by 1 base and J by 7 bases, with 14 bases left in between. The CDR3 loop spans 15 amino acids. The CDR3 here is CASSQVVTAGNIQYF. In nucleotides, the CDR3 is TGTGCCAGCAGCCAAGTGGTCACGGCGGGGAACATTCAGTACTTC.

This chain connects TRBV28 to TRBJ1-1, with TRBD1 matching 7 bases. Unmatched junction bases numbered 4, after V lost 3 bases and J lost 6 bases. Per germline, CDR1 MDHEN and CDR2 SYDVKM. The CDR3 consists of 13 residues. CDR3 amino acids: CASSLRGRSEAFF. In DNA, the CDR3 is TGTGCCAGCAGTTTGAGGGGGCGCTCTGAAGCTTTCTTT.

CDR3 sequence reads: CASSRIAGGETQYF. The CDR3 bases are TGTGCCAGCAGCCGTATAGCAGGGGGGGAGACCCAGTACTTC. This chain links TRBV7-2 with TRBJ2-5, with D maybe TRBD1 (7 bases). The CDR3 has 14 amino acids. V lost 5 bases to trimming and J lost 5 bases, with 15 bases between them. Germline V gene data show CDR1 as SGHTA and CDR2 as FQGNSA.